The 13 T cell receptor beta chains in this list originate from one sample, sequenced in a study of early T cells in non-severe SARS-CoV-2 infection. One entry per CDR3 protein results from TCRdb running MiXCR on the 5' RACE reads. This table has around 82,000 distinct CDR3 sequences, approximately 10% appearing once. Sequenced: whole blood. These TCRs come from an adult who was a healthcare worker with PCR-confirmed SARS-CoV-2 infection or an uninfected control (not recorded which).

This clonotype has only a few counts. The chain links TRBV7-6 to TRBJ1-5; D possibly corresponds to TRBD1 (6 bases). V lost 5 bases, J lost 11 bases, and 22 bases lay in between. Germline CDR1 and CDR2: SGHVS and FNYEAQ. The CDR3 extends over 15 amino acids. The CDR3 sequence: CASSPSRGLYVAQHF. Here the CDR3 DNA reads TGTGCCAGCAGCCCAAGTCGGGGGCTCTATGTGGCCCAGCATTTT.

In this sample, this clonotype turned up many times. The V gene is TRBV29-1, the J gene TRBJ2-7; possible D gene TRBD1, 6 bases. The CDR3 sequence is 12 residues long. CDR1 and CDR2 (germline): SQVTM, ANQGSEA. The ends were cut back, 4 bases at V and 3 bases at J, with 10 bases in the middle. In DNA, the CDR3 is TGCAGCGTTGTGGGACACAACTACGAGCAGTACTTC. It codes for CSVVGHNYEQYF.

Here the CDR3 DNA reads TGTGCCAGCAGCTTAGCGTCCCTGGCTTCTGAGCTGTTTTTT. It yields the protein CASSLASLASELFF. V is TRBV7-8 and J is TRBJ2-2; D is ambiguous. The CDR3 length is 14 residues. V gave up 0 bases and J gave up 11 bases, with 13 bases separating them. The germline V gene encodes CDR1 SGHVS and CDR2 FQNEAQ. Full variable domain (missing parts from reference TRBV7-8 and TRBJ2-2): GAGVSQSPRYKVAKRGQDVALRCDPISGHVSLFWYQQALGQGPEFLTYFQNEAQLDKSGLPSDRFFAERPEGSVSTLKIQRTQQEDSAVYLCASSLASLASELFFGEGSRLTVL.

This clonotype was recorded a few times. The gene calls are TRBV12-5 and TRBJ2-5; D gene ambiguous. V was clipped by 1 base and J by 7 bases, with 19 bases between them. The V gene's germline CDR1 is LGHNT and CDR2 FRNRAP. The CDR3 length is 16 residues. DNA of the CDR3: TGTGCTAGTGGTTTGGGCCCCCTGGCTGTTCCTGGGACCCAGTACTTC. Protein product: CASGLGPLAVPGTQYF.

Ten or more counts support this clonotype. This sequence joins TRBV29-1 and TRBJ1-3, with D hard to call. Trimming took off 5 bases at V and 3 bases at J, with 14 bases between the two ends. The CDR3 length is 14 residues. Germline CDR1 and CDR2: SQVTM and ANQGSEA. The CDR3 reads CSVRDTSFGNTIYF. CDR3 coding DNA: TGCAGCGTTCGTGACACGAGCTTTGGAAACACCATATATTTT.

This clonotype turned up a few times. The CDR3 loop reads CASSEPRRSYEQYF. The CDR3 region has the DNA TGTGCCAGCAGTGAACCCCGGAGGAGTTACGAGCAGTACTTC. This chain connects TRBV6-1 to TRBJ2-7; D might be TRBD2 (5 bases). Germline CDR1 reads MNHNS; CDR2 reads SASEGT. V shed 2 bases and J shed 4 bases, with 12 bases lying between them. This CDR3 region has 14 residues.

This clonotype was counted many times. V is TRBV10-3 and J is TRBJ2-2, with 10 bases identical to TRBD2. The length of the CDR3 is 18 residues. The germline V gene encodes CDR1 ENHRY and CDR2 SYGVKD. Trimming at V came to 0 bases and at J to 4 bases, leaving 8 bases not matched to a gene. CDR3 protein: CAISESMASGGPTGELFF. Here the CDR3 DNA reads TGTGCCATCAGTGAGTCGATGGCTAGCGGGGGACCCACCGGGGAGCTGTTTTTT.

DNA of the CDR3: TGCAGTGTACGGCAGGGGAACTATGGCTACACCTTC. Protein: CSVRQGNYGYTF. The chain joins TRBV20-1 to TRBJ1-2, with a possible D match to TRBD1 (6 bases). Germline V gives CDR1 DFQATT, CDR2 SNEGSKA (reference sequence). The CDR3 extends over 12 amino acids. V lost 7 bases and J lost 2, with 11 bases in between.

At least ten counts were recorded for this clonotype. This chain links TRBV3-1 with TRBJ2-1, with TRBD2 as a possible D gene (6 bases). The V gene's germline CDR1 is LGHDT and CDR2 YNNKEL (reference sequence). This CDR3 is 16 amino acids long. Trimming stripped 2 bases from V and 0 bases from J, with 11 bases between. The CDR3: CASSQRGSSSYNEQFF. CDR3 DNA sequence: TGTGCCAGCAGCCAACGGGGGTCTAGCTCCTACAATGAGCAGTTCTTC.

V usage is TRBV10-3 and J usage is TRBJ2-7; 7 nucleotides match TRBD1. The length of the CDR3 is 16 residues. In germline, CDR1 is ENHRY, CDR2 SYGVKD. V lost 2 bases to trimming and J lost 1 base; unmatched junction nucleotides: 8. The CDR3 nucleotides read TGTGCCATCAGTGAGATCCGGGGACAGAGATCCTACGAGCAGTACTTC. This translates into CAISEIRGQRSYEQYF.

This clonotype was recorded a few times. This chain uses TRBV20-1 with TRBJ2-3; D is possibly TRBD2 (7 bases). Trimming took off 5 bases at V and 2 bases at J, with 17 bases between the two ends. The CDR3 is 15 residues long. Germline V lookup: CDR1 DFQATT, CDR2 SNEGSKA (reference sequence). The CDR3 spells CSAPKGGATTDTQYF. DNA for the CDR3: TGCAGTGCTCCTAAAGGGGGGGCCACCACAGATACGCAGTATTTT.

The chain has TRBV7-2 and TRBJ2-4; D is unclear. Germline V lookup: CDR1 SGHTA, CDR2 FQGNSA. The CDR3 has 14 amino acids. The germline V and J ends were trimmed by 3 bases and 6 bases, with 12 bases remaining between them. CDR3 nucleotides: TGTGCCAGCAGCTTGCTCGACGGACCAAACATTCAGTACTTC. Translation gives CASSLLDGPNIQYF.

CDR3 amino acids: CASSPRMNTEAFF. The CDR3 DNA sequence: TGTGCCAGCAGCCCCCGTATGAACACTGAAGCTTTCTTT. The rearrangement joins TRBV11-2 to TRBJ1-1, with no clear D. This CDR3 has 13 residues. V lost 5 bases to trimming and J lost 0 bases, with 7 bases between them. The V gene's germline CDR1 is SGHAT and CDR2 FQNNGV. Based on the CDR3 plus reference TRBV11-2 and TRBJ1-1, the full variable domain is EAGVAQSPRYKIIEKRQSVAFWCNPISGHATLYWYQQILGQGPKLLIQFQNNGVVDDSQLPKDRFSAERLKGVDSTLKIQPAKLEDSAVYLCASSPRMNTEAFFGQGTRLTVV.